Reported below is one TCR beta chain. Its target is unknown. The CDR3 runs 18 residues. Between the trimmed V and J ends, which lost 4 bases and 6 bases, there was a span of 22 bases. CDR1 is LNHDA, CDR2 SQIVND, per germline (reference sequence). TCRdb re-called the reads with MiXCR, one entry per CDR3 protein. There are about 150,000 distinct CDR3 sequences in the sample; 20% to 30% occur only once, and roughly 9.8% lies in the top ten. The sample is drawn from a study of T cell repertoires in cytomegalovirus infection. Notes on the study in general: CMV-specific TCR beta clonotypes restricted by HLA-C were the ones dominating the ex vivo response.

Material: PBMCs. The receptor was isolated from a human donor in good health (CMV status not recorded). Some clones in this sample may be carry-over from other donors' samples. The chain links TRBV19 to TRBJ1-6; D is possibly TRBD1 (5 bases). Written as DNA, the CDR3 is TGTGCCAGTAGTACCACCGTACGGACACCCGCGTCTAATTCACCCCTCCACTTT. It is translated as CASSTTVRTPASNSPLHF.